This T cell receptor beta chain was sequenced in a study of blood T cell repertoires in COVID-19. Study-wide background: The analysed material was cDNA or gDNA that came from T cells, B-cell-depleted T cells, or PBMCs.

Points on this clone: The sample contains more than one DNA sequence encoding this CDR3.

The J segment lost 1 base and the V segment lost 3 bases, leaving 4 bases of the junction unmatched. Germline values: CDR1 SGHRS, CDR2 YFSETQ. The length of the CDR3 is 16 residues. Original processing notes: Reference gene primers were amplified, and this amplification served to estimate nucleated cell counts. The method was immunoSEQ multiplex PCR; TCRdb's version includes in-frame clones alone and lacks a portion of them. The D gene and trimming were derived from the DNA, and the V and J assignments and clone size from that table. The table shows fewer than 350,000 clones, with 85% occurring only once. Across fewer than 25 US areas, participants ranged in age from 18 to 89 years.

This chain uses TRBV5-1 with TRBJ1-6; 7 nucleotides match TRBD1. Sequences were obtained from PBMCs or T cells enriched from blood (not recorded which). The source of this sequence is a woman aged 25 to 39 who had been exposed to COVID-19. DNA of the CDR3: TGCGCCAGCAGCTCGACAGGGAGTTCCTATAATTCACCCCTCCACTTT. Its protein product is CASSSTGSSYNSPLHF.